The source of this TCR beta chain is a study of T cells in Graves' hyperthyroidism and ophthalmopathy. Study-level results: Blood also carried most thyroid clonotypes expanded above 0.001.

The V gene's germline CDR1 is LGHNA and CDR2 YNFKEQ. The CDR3 has 16 residues. Amplified TCR beta CDR3 regions derived from RNA transcripts. An initial round of RT-PCR targeting the TCR CDR3 relied on the HTBI primer set. TCRdb recomputed calls from the multiplex PCR reads with MiXCR, one row per CDR3 protein. The sample has approximately 600,000 distinct CDR3 sequences, roughly 14% seen once. In the case of this clonotype: Its antigen is currently unknown. At one of its ends the junction is not consistent with the germline gene, which may arise from a read error.

This chain joins TRBV4-2 and TRBJ2-3; 10 nucleotides line up with TRBD1. The specimen sequenced was blood. The sequence derives from a woman aged 40-49 years with Graves' ophthalmopathy. Here the CDR3 DNA reads TGTGCCAACAGCCAAGGGACAGGGGCTAGTACAGATACGCAGTATTTT. As protein: CANSQGTGASTDTQYF.